These 26 T cell receptor beta chains originate from one sample sequenced in a study of T cells expressing NK-cell markers. TCRdb reworked the 5' RACE reads into one entry per CDR3 protein, no DNA. This listing includes 440,000 or so distinct CDR3 sequences. What was sequenced was blood T cells: a sorted CD56 or NKG2C T cell subset, CD4+ or CD8+ T cells, or bulk PBMC T cells (not recorded which). The receptors derive from a woman between 18 and 75 years old in good health.

This chain joins TRBV12-3 or TRBV12-4 and TRBJ2-1; TCRdb selects TRBD1, and the lack of DNA leaves this call unchecked. The CDR3 has 14 amino acids. This CDR3 is CASSPWVGANEQFF.

The rearrangement uses TRBV12-3 or TRBV12-4 and TRBJ2-1. The CDR3 spans 13 residues. This CDR3 reads CASTLRPYNEQFF.

V gene TRBV29-1 combines with J gene TRBJ1-1; the TRBD1 assignment by TCRdb is unverifiable without DNA. The CDR3 totals 12 residues. Per the germline V gene, CDR1 is SQVTM and CDR2 is ANQGSEA. CDR3: CSVLGGNTEAFF.

The V gene is TRBV7-6, the J gene TRBJ2-7; TCRdb selects TRBD2, and the lack of DNA leaves this call unchecked. Per germline, CDR1 SGHVS and CDR2 FNYEAQ. The CDR3 is made up of 15 amino acids. This CDR3 is CASSLEGMPSSEQYF.

The rearrangement links TRBV19 to TRBJ1-5; the D gene TCRdb calls, TRBD1, cannot be checked with no DNA. CDR1 is LNHDA, CDR2 SQIVND, per germline (reference sequence). The CDR3 has 13 residues. The chain's CDR3 is CATRDGGNQPQHF.

Here the CDR3 reads CASSPSAGTYNEQFF. This chain connects TRBV18 to TRBJ2-1. The germline gives CDR1 KGHSH, CDR2 LQKENI. The CDR3 is 15 residues long. The whole variable domain, remainder taken from reference TRBV18 and TRBJ2-1, is NAGVMQNPRHLVRRRGQEARLRCSPMKGHSHVYWYRQLPEEGLKFMVYLQKENIIDESGMPKERFSAEFPKEGPSILRIQQVVRGDSAAYFCASSPSAGTYNEQFFGPGTRLTVL.

This chain joins TRBV28 and TRBJ2-1; TCRdb calls TRBD2, which cannot be checked without DNA. The CDR3 totals 17 residues. CDR1 and CDR2 from the germline V gene are MDHEN and SYDVKM. CDR3 loop: CARKFLREDRSYNEQFF.

The chain combines TRBV5-4 with TRBJ2-2. The CDR3 is made up of 15 amino acids. The germline gives CDR1 SGHNT, CDR2 YYREEE (reference sequence). CDR3 sequence: CASSLGLAATGELFF.

V gene TRBV20-1 combines with J gene TRBJ2-3. The CDR3 has 11 residues. Germline V lookup: CDR1 DFQATT, CDR2 SNEGSKA (reference sequence). The CDR3 loop is CSAPTTDTQYF.

The V call is TRBV28, the J call TRBJ2-4; checking the TCRdb D call of TRBD1 is not possible without DNA. CDR3 length: 17 amino acids. CDR1 is MDHEN, CDR2 SYDVKM, per germline. The CDR3 spells CASSLLVPPGQQNIQYF.

The chain joins TRBV6-5 to TRBJ2-6. Germline V gene sequence: CDR1 MNHEY, CDR2 SVGAGI. The CDR3 has 16 amino acids. The CDR3 protein is CASSYSKATGANVLTF.

CDR3 in amino acids: CASSRSLSLAENIQYF. V usage is TRBV11-2 and J usage is TRBJ2-4. Germline assignment: CDR1 SGHAT and CDR2 FQNNGV. This CDR3 has 16 amino acids.

V gene TRBV12-3 or TRBV12-4 combines with J gene TRBJ2-1; TCRdb names TRBD1, which stays unverified in the absence of DNA. The CDR3 extends over 13 amino acids. The CDR3 protein is CASSFLGGDEQFF.

The V call is TRBV30, the J call TRBJ2-7. This CDR3 is built from 13 residues. CDR1 and CDR2 from the germline V gene are GTSNPN and SVGIG (reference sequence). The CDR3: CAWSEGALYEQYF.

This chain joins TRBV7-3 and TRBJ2-2. The CDR3 is made up of 15 amino acids. Germline CDR1 SGHTA, CDR2 FQGTGA. CDR3 sequence reads: CASSLGSTNTGELFF.

This chain uses TRBV4-1 with TRBJ1-5. The CDR3 length is 18 residues. The germline V gene has CDR1 MGHRA and CDR2 YSYEKL. The CDR3 sequence: CASSQDMAEPSPNQPQHF.

The chain uses TRBV4-1 and TRBJ1-5; TCRdb picks TRBD1, but there is no DNA to check that call. This CDR3 comprises 16 residues. From germline, CDR1 is MGHRA and CDR2 YSYEKL. CDR3: CASRLGQGVSNQPQHF.

V gene TRBV12-3 or TRBV12-4 combines with J gene TRBJ1-1. The CDR3 contains 14 residues. The CDR3 sequence is CASSPRPGNTEAFF.

This chain joins TRBV14 and TRBJ1-1; the D gene TCRdb calls, TRBD1, cannot be checked with no DNA. This CDR3 region has 16 residues. The germline gives CDR1 SGHDN, CDR2 FVKESK. The CDR3 reads CASSHSRGAKRTEAFF.

The chain's CDR3 is CASSLMNTLAGGPNEQFF. V gene TRBV7-3 combines with J gene TRBJ2-1; TCRdb selects TRBD2, and the lack of DNA leaves this call unchecked. The V gene's germline CDR1 is SGHTA and CDR2 FQGTGA. The CDR3 length is 18 residues. Variable domain in full (rest from reference TRBV7-3 and TRBJ2-1): GAGVSQTPSNKVTEKGKYVELRCDPISGHTALYWYRQSLGQGPEFLIYFQGTGAADDSGLPNDRFFAVRPEGSVSTLKIQRTERGDSAVYLCASSLMNTLAGGPNEQFFGPGTRLTVL.

The J gene is TRBJ2-7, the V gene TRBV29-1; the TCRdb D gene call, TRBD1, has no DNA to confirm it. The CDR3 runs to 13 residues. Germline V lookup: CDR1 SQVTM, CDR2 ANQGSEA. The chain's CDR3 is CSAGTGEPYEQYF.

The chain uses TRBV7-9 and TRBJ1-1; with no DNA, the TCRdb D assignment of TRBD1 cannot be verified. CDR1 and CDR2 from the germline V gene are SEHNR and FQNEAQ (reference sequence). The CDR3 consists of 13 residues. CDR3 loop: CASSLAAGPEAFF.

The chain uses TRBV19 and TRBJ2-1; without DNA, the TCRdb call of TRBD2 cannot be checked. This CDR3 contains 17 residues. Germline CDR1 reads LNHDA; CDR2 reads SQIVND (reference sequence). The chain's CDR3 is CASSSTSGRASYNEQFF.

The chain couples TRBV20-1 to TRBJ1-6; TCRdb lists TRBD1, though no DNA is available to test this call. CDR1 is DFQATT and CDR2 is SNEGSKA in the germline V gene (reference sequence). CDR3 length: 15 residues. The CDR3 loop reads CSARTDRAIGSPLHF.

The chain recombines TRBV4-2 with TRBJ2-1; TCRdb outputs TRBD2, but without DNA this stays unchecked. The CDR3 has 15 residues. Germline lookup yields CDR1 LGHNA and CDR2 YNFKEQ. CDR3 sequence reads: CASSQAGTSANEQFF.

The rearrangement joins TRBV14 to TRBJ1-2; checking the TCRdb D call of TRBD1 is not possible without DNA. Germline V gene data show CDR1 as SGHDN and CDR2 as FVKESK. The CDR3 consists of 15 residues. The CDR3: CASSSGGGLVYGYTF.